What follows are 23 T cell receptor beta chains derived from one specimen sequenced in a study of blood T cells in healthy people across ages. A second PCR of 7 to 11 cycles used a sample-barcoded 5' primer and a J-beta primer mix. Each CDR3 protein gets one entry after TCRdb re-called the 5' RACE reads with MiXCR. Here the sample spans about 800,000 distinct CDR3 sequences, more than 20% being singletons. These data also featured in a second study, about T cells of mothers and their children.

The sample comprised blood. All receptors derive from a boy younger than 18 in good health.

The chain combines TRBV10-2 with TRBJ2-1; 7 bases fit TRBD2. The germline gives CDR1 WSHSY, CDR2 SAAADI. This CDR3 is built from 16 residues. Trimming removed 3 bases from V and 0 bases from J; junction bases left unmatched: 5. CDR3 nucleotides: TGCGCCAGCAGTGAATCCCTAGCGGACTCCTACAATGAGCAGTTCTTC. Protein: CASSESLADSYNEQFF.

J is TRBJ2-7 and V is TRBV20-1; D is ambiguous. CDR3 length equals 11 residues. CDR1 is DFQATT, CDR2 SNEGSKA, per germline (reference sequence). Between the trimmed V and J ends, which lost 6 bases and 5 bases, there was a span of 11 bases. CDR3 nucleotides: TGCAGTGCGTGGAGACCTGACGAGCAGTACTTC. It is translated as CSAWRPDEQYF.

The rearrangement joins TRBV29-1 to TRBJ2-1, with a tentative D call TRBD1 (5 bases). This CDR3 comprises 14 residues. Germline-derived CDR1 and CDR2 are SQVTM and ANQGSEA. The V gene lost 3 bases and the J gene lost 0 bases, with 9 bases spanning the gap. The CDR3 spells CSVDVGASYNEQFF. CDR3 nucleotides: TGCAGCGTTGATGTTGGGGCCTCCTACAATGAGCAGTTCTTC.

This chain connects TRBV7-6 to TRBJ2-3; 8 nucleotides agree with TRBD1. In germline, CDR1 is SGHVS, CDR2 FNYEAQ. Germline trimming cut 2 bases from V and 2 bases from J; bases unmatched to any gene: 6. The CDR3 extends over 16 amino acids. The CDR3 nucleotides read TGTGCCAGCAGCTTAAGGACAGGGATCTTCACAGATACGCAGTATTTT. Translated, it gives CASSLRTGIFTDTQYF.

The gene calls are TRBV18 and TRBJ2-1; TRBD2 matches at 10 bases. The length of the CDR3 is 16 residues. CDR1 and CDR2 (germline): KGHSH, LQKENI. The J segment lost 4 bases and the V segment lost 3 bases, leaving 6 bases of the junction unmatched. The CDR3: CASSPPTSGFYNEQFF. The DNA of the CDR3 is TGTGCCAGCTCACCCCCGACTAGCGGGTTTTACAATGAGCAGTTCTTC.

The chain has TRBV29-1 and TRBJ2-4, with 7 bases aligning to TRBD2. CDR1 is SQVTM and CDR2 is ANQGSEA in the germline V gene. V dropped 8 bases and J dropped 2; count of bases not matched to a gene: 18. The CDR3 contains 17 residues. CDR3 loop: CSPREGKRIGTKNIQYF. CDR3 coding DNA: TGCAGCCCCAGGGAGGGGAAACGCATTGGAACCAAAAACATTCAGTACTTC.

The chain uses TRBV29-1 and TRBJ2-5; D ambiguous. This CDR3 is built from 13 residues. The germline gives CDR1 SQVTM, CDR2 ANQGSEA. Trimming took 5 bases from V and 13 from J, leaving 23 bases between them. This chain's CDR3 is CSVSATGSRIRYF. DNA for the CDR3: TGCAGCGTTTCGGCGACCGGGTCTCGGATTCGGTACTTC.

This clonotype was seen ten or more times. The chain links TRBV20-1 to TRBJ1-2, with D uncertain. The CDR3 sequence is 13 residues long. Per the germline V gene, CDR1 is DFQATT and CDR2 is SNEGSKA (reference sequence). With 3 bases removed from V and 1 base from J, the gap between germline ends came to 9 bases. CDR3 nucleotides: TGCAGTGCTAGTCCACAATTTAACTATGGCTACACCTTC. Its protein product is CSASPQFNYGYTF.

In this sample, this clonotype turned up once. V and J are TRBV29-1 and TRBJ2-7, with 13 nucleotides matching TRBD2. The J segment lost 3 bases and the V segment lost 0 bases, leaving 11 bases of the junction unmatched. Germline V gene sequence: CDR1 SQVTM, CDR2 ANQGSEA. The CDR3 has 18 amino acids. CDR3 coding DNA: TGCAGCGTTGAAGAAAAGACTAGCGGGAGGCATCGGAGCTACGAGCAGTACTTC. Protein product: CSVEEKTSGRHRSYEQYF.

The rearrangement uses TRBV29-1 and TRBJ1-1, with no clear D. This CDR3 is built from 11 residues. CDR1 SQVTM and CDR2 ANQGSEA come from the germline V gene. Trimming removed 4 bases at V and 5 bases at J, with 8 bases between. CDR3 amino acids: CSVARKTEAFF. The CDR3 DNA follows: TGCAGCGTTGCCAGGAAGACTGAAGCTTTCTTT.

The chain has TRBV29-1 and TRBJ1-2; D not resolved. V shed 3 bases and J shed 3 bases, with 5 bases lying between them. Germline V CDR1 and CDR2: SQVTM, ANQGSEA. The CDR3 totals 11 residues. The CDR3 DNA is TGCAGCGTTGACGGAGACTATGGCTACACCTTC. It translates to CSVDGDYGYTF.

The chain joins TRBV7-3 to TRBJ2-3; 7 bases agree with TRBD2. V dropped 5 bases and J dropped 0; count of bases not matched to a gene: 17. Germline CDR1 and CDR2: SGHTA and FQGTGA. The CDR3 sequence is 19 residues long. Here the CDR3 DNA reads TGTGCCAGCAGCCCCCACCTGAGCGGGGTCGCTCGCAGCACAGATACGCAGTATTTT. As protein: CASSPHLSGVARSTDTQYF.

The rearrangement joins TRBV7-2 to TRBJ2-5; 11 bases are shared with TRBD2. This CDR3 region has 15 residues. Trimming cost V 7 bases and J 5 bases; bases outside gene matches: 9. Germline CDR1 and CDR2: SGHTA and FQGNSA. The CDR3 reads CASKELAGEGETQYF. The CDR3 DNA follows: TGTGCCAGCAAAGAACTAGCGGGAGAGGGGGAGACCCAGTACTTC.

V usage is TRBV6-5 and J usage is TRBJ2-1; 13 bases agree with TRBD2. Germline V gives CDR1 MNHEY, CDR2 SVGAGI. The CDR3 sequence is 16 residues long. Unmatched junction bases numbered 6, after V lost 2 bases and J lost 8 bases. The DNA of the CDR3 is TGTGCCAGCAGTTACCGATACGGACTAGCGGGAGATGAGCAGTTCTTC. Translation: CASSYRYGLAGDEQFF.

This chain links TRBV7-3 with TRBJ2-3; D is unresolved. The CDR3 extends over 14 amino acids. The V gene's germline CDR1 is SGHTA and CDR2 FQGTGA. Trimming took 1 base from V and 4 from J, leaving 9 bases between them. The CDR3 is CASSLMGTPDTQYF. The DNA of the CDR3 is TGTGCCAGCAGCTTAATGGGAACCCCAGATACGCAGTATTTT.

A few counts support this clonotype. The CDR3 DNA is TGTGCCAGCAGCTCCGGGACTTGGAACACAGATACGCAGTATTTT. Amino acids: CASSSGTWNTDTQYF. This chain connects TRBV11-1 to TRBJ2-3; a weak D match, TRBD2 (6 bases). CDR1 and CDR2 from the germline V gene are SGHAT and FQDESV (reference sequence). V was pared by 4 bases and J by 2 bases, with 13 bases between. The CDR3 covers 15 residues.

In this sample, this clonotype turned up a few times. The V call is TRBV4-3, the J call TRBJ1-2, with D maybe TRBD1 (6 bases). Trimming cost V 1 base and J 4 bases, with 10 bases left between them. The CDR3 extends over 14 amino acids. Looked up from germline, CDR1 is LGHNA and CDR2 is YSLEER. CDR3: CASSQGGQAYGYTF. CDR3 bases: TGCGCCAGCAGCCAAGGGGGGCAGGCCTATGGCTACACCTTC.

The chain couples TRBV21-1 to TRBJ2-7. TRBV21-1 is reported as a pseudogene. The CDR3 has 14 amino acids. CDR3 sequence reads: CASRRATHSYEQYF. The CDR3 nucleotides are TGTGCCAGCAGACGGGCAACTCACTCCTACGAGCAGTACTTC.

The rearrangement uses TRBV11-2 and TRBJ1-2, with D possibly matching TRBD1 (6 bases). The CDR3 sequence is 13 residues long. Deletions cut 8 bases from V and 8 bases from J, with 18 bases between. Germline lookup yields CDR1 SGHAT and CDR2 FQNNGV. CDR3: CASARQGSEGYTF. The CDR3 nucleotides are TGTGCCAGCGCCCGGCAGGGGAGTGAGGGCTACACCTTC.

This clonotype was counted a few times. It may be a read error: a sequence one base away is much more abundant. This chain uses TRBV20-1 with TRBJ1-6; possible D gene TRBD1, 6 bases. This CDR3 is built from 16 residues. Trimming pared 0 bases from V and 7 bases from J, leaving 16 bases between. CDR1 is DFQATT and CDR2 is SNEGSKA in the germline V gene (reference sequence). The CDR3 DNA sequence: TGCAGTGCTAGAGATAGCCAACAGGGCGAGAATTCACCCCTCCACTTT. Translation gives CSARDSQQGENSPLHF.

By frequency in the sample, this clonotype is medium-sized. The chain couples TRBV30 to TRBJ2-7, with 10 nucleotides matching TRBD1. This CDR3 has 14 amino acids. J was trimmed by 3 bases and V by 3 bases; bases with no gene match: 5. Germline CDR1 and CDR2: GTSNPN and SVGIG (reference sequence). CDR3 sequence (DNA): TGTGCCTGGAGCACCGGGACAGGGGACTACGAGCAGTACTTC. Translation: CAWSTGTGDYEQYF.

The chain links TRBV20-1 to TRBJ2-3; possible D gene TRBD2, 6 bases. Trimming stripped 7 bases from V and 0 bases from J, with 17 bases between. The CDR3 totals 15 residues. CDR1 and CDR2 from the germline V gene are DFQATT and SNEGSKA (reference sequence). The CDR3 sequence is CSVHWGEESTDTQYF. CDR3 in DNA: TGCAGTGTTCATTGGGGGGAAGAGAGCACAGATACGCAGTATTTT.

The J gene is TRBJ2-1, the V gene TRBV30; TRBD1 aligns across 7 bases. The germline CDR1 and CDR2 sequences are GTSNPN and SVGIG (reference sequence). J was trimmed by 6 bases and V by 4 bases; bases with no gene match: 9. CDR3 length equals 14 residues. CDR3 sequence (DNA): TGTGCCTGGACAGGGGGAAAGGGTCTCAATGAGCAGTTCTTC. It codes for CAWTGGKGLNEQFF.